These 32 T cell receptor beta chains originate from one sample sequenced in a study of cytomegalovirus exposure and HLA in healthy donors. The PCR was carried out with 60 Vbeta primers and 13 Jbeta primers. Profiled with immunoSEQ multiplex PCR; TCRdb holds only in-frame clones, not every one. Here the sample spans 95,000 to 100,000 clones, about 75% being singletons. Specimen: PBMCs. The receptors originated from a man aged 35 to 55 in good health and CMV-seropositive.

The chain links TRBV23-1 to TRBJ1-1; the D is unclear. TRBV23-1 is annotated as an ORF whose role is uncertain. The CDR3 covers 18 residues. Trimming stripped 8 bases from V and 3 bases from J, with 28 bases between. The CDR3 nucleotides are TGCGCCAGCGGACCTGCCCGAGGGCTAAGACAAATGGACACTGAAGCTTTCTTT. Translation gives CASGPARGLRQMDTEAFF.

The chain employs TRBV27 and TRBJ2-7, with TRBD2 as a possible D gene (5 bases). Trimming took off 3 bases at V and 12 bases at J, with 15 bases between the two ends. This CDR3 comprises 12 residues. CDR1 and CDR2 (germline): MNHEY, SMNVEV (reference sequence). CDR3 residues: CASSLDGLRLYF. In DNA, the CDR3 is TGTGCCAGCAGTTTGGACGGACTTCGATTGTACTTC.

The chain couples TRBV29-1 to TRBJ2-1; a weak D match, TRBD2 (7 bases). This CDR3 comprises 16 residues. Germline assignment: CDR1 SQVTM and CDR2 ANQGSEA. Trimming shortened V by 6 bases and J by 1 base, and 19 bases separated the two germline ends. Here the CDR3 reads CSVVGGALGSYNEQFF. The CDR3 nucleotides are TGCAGCGTCGTGGGGGGGGCGCTCGGATCCTACAATGAGCAGTTCTTC.

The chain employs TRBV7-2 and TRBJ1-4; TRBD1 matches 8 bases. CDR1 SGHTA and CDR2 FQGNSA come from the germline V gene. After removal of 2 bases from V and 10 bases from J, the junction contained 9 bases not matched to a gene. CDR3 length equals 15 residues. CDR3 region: CASSLLGPQGGKLFF. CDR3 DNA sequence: TGTGCCAGCAGCTTATTGGGCCCACAGGGGGGAAAACTGTTTTTT.

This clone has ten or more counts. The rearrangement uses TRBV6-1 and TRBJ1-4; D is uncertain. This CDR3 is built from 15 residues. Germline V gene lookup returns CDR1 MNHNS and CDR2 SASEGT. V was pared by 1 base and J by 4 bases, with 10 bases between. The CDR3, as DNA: TGTGCCAGCAGTGAAGTGGGAGGGCATAATGAAAAACTGTTTTTT. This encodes CASSEVGGHNEKLFF.

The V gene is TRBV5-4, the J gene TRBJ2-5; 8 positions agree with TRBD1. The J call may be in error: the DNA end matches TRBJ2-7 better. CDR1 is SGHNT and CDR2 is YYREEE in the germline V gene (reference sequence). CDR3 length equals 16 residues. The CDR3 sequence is CASSLAGGLSSYEQYF. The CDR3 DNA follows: TGTGCCAGCAGCTTGGCAGGGGGCCTCTCTTCCTACGAGCAGTACTTC.

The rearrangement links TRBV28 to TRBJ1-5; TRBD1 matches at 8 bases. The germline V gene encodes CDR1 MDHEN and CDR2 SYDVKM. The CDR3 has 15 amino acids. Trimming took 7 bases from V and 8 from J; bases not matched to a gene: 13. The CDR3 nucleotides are TGTGCCAGCAACTCTGGACAGGGAGAAACTAAGCCCCAGCATTTT. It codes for CASNSGQGETKPQHF.

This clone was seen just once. This chain's CDR3 is CASSDSGTGDTGELFF. CDR3 nucleotides: TGTGCCAGCAGTGACTCCGGGACAGGTGACACCGGGGAGCTGTTTTTT. The chain couples TRBV25-1 to TRBJ2-2; 8 nucleotides line up with TRBD1. The CDR3 runs 16 residues. V was pared by 3 bases and J by 3 bases, with 6 bases of the junction left unmatched. CDR1 and CDR2 from the germline V gene are MGHDK and SYGVNS.

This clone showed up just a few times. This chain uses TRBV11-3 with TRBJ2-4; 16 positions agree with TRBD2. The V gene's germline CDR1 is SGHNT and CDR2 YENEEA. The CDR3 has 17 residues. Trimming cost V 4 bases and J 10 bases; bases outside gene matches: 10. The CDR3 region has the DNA TGTGCCAGCAGCTCCGGGACTAGCGGGGGGGCCGCCCGAATTCAGTACTTC. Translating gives CASSSGTSGGAARIQYF.

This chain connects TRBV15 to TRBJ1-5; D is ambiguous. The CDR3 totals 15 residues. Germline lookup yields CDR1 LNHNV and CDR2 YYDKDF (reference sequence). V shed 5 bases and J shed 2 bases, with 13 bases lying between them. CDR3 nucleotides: TGTGCCACCAGCTGGGAGGAGCAGGGCAATCAGCCCCAGCATTTT. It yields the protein CATSWEEQGNQPQHF.

CDR3 region: CAISEGLGGVTDTQYF. The CDR3 coding sequence is TGTGCCATCAGTGAAGGTTTAGGGGGCGTTACGGATACGCAGTATTTT. J is TRBJ2-3 and V is TRBV10-3, with 7 bases matching TRBD1. J lost 6 bases, V lost 3 bases, and 12 bases had no gene match. CDR1 is ENHRY and CDR2 is SYGVKD in the germline V gene. This CDR3 is built from 16 residues.

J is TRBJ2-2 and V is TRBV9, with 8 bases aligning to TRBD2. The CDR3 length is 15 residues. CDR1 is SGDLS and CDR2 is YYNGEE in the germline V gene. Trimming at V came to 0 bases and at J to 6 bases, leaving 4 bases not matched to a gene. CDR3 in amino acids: CASSVASGLPGELFF. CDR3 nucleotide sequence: TGTGCCAGCAGCGTAGCTAGCGGGCTCCCCGGGGAGCTGTTTTTT.

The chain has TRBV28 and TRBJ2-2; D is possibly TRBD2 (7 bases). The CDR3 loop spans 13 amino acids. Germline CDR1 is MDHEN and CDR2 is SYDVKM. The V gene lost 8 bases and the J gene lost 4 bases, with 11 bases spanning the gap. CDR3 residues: CASRGAGTGELFF. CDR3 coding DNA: TGTGCCAGCCGGGGGGCAGGCACCGGGGAGCTGTTTTTT.

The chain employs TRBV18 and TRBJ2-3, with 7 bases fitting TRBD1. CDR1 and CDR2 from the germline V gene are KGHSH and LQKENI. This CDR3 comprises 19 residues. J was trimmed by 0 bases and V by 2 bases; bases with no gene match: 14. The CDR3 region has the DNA TGTGCCAGCTCACCAGATATCCGGGACAGATTACTTAGCACAGATACGCAGTATTTT. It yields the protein CASSPDIRDRLLSTDTQYF.

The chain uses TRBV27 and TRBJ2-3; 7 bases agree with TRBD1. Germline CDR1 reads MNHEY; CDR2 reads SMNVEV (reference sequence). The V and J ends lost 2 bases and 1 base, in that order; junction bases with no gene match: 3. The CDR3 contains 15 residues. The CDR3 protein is CASSLGDRGTDTQYF. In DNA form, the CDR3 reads TGTGCCAGCAGTTTAGGTGACAGGGGCACAGATACGCAGTATTTT.

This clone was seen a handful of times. The CDR3 bases are TGTGCCAGCAGCTTATCCGGGGGGACACAAGAGACCCAGTACTTC. Its protein product is CASSLSGGTQETQYF. The V and J genes are TRBV11-2 and TRBJ2-5, with D tentatively TRBD2 (7 bases). The CDR3 totals 15 residues. Germline V gene data show CDR1 as SGHAT and CDR2 as FQNNGV. V was cut by 2 bases and J by 2 bases, with 12 bases left in between.

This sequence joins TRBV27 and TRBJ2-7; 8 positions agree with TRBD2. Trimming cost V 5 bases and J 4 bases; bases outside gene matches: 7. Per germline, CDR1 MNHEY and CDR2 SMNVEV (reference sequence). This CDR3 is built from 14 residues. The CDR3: CASSPPGGLYEQYF. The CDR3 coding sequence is TGTGCCAGCAGTCCACCGGGGGGGCTTTACGAGCAGTACTTC.

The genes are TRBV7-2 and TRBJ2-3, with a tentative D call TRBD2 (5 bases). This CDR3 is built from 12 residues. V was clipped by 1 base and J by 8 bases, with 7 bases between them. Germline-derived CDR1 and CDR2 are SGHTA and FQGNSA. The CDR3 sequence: CASSLVAGTQYF. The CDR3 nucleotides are TGTGCCAGCAGCTTAGTGGCGGGTACGCAGTATTTT. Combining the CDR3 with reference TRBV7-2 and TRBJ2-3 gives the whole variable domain GAGVSQSPSNKVTEKGKDVELRCDPISGHTALYWYRQSLGQGLEFLIYFQGNSAPDKSGLPSDRFSAERTGGSVSTLTIQRTQQEDSAVYLCASSLVAGTQYFGPGTRLTVL.

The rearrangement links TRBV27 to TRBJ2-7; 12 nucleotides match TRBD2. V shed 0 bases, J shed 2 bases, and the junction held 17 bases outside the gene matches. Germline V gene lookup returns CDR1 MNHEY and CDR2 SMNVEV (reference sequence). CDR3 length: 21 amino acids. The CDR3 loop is CASSLSSPRAGLAGAAYEQYF. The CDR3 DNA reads TGTGCCAGCAGTTTATCTTCGCCCCGCGCGGGACTAGCGGGCGCCGCCTACGAGCAGTACTTC.

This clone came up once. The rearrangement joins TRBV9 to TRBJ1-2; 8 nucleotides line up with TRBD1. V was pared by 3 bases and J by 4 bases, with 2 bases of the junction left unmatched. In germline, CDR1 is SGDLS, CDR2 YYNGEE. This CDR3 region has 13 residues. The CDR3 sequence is CASSAGGGYGYTF. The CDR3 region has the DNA TGTGCCAGCAGCGCAGGGGGCGGCTATGGCTACACCTTC.

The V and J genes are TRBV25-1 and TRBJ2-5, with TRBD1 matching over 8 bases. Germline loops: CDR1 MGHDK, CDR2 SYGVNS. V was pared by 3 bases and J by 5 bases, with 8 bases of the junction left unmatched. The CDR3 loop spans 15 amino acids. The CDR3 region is CASSDLGQGPETQYF. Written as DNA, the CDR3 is TGTGCCAGCAGTGACCTCGGACAGGGCCCCGAGACCCAGTACTTC.

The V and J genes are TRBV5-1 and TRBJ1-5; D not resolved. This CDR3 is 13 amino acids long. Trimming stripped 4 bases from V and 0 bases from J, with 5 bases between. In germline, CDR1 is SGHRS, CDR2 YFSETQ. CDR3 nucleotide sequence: TGCGCCAGCAGCGTATATAGCAATCAGCCCCAGCATTTT. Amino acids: CASSVYSNQPQHF.

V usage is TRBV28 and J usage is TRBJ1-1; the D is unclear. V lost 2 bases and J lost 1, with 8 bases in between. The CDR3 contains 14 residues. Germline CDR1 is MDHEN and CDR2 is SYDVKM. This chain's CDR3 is CASSLTTTNTEAFF. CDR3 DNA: TGTGCCAGCAGTTTAACCACAACGAACACTGAAGCTTTCTTT.

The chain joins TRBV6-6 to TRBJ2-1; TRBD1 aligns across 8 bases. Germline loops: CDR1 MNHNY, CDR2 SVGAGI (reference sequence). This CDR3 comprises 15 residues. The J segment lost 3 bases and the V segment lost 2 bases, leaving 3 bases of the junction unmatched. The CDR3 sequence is CASSYQGARYNEQFF. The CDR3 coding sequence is TGTGCCAGCAGTTACCAGGGGGCTCGCTACAATGAGCAGTTCTTC.

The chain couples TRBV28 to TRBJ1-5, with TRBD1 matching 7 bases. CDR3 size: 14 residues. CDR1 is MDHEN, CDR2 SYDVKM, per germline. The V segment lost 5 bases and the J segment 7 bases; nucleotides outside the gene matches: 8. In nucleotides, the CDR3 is TGTGCCAGCAGTGCAACAGGGGCTGGGCAGCCCCAGCATTTT. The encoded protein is CASSATGAGQPQHF.

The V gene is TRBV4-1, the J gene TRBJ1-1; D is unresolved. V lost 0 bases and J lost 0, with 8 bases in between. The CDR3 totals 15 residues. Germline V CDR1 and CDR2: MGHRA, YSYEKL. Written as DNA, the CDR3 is TGCGCCAGCAGCCAAGAAGTCGGTCTGAACACTGAAGCTTTCTTT. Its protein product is CASSQEVGLNTEAFF.

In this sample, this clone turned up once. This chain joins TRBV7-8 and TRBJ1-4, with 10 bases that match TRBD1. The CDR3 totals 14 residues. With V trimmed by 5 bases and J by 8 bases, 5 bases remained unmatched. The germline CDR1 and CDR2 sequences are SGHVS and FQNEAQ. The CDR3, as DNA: TGTGCCAGCAGCCGAGGGACAGGGGTAGAAAAACTGTTTTTT. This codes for CASSRGTGVEKLFF. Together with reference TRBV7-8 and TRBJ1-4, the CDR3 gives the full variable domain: GAGVSQSPRYKVAKRGQDVALRCDPISGHVSLFWYQQALGQGPEFLTYFQNEAQLDKSGLPSDRFFAERPEGSVSTLKIQRTQQEDSAVYLCASSRGTGVEKLFFGSGTQLSVL.

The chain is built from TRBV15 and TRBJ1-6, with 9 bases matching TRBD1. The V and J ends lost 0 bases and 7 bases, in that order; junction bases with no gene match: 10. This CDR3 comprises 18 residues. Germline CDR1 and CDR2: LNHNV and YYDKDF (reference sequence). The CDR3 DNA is TGTGCCACCAGCAGAGACCCTACAGGGGGCGCGGAGAATTCACCCCTCCACTTT. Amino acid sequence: CATSRDPTGGAENSPLHF.

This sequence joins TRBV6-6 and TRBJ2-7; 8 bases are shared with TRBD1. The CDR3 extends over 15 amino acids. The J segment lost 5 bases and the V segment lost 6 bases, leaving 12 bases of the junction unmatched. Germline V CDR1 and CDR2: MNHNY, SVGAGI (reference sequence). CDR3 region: CASSQRYDRGHEQYF. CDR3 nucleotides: TGTGCCAGCAGCCAAAGGTACGACAGGGGCCACGAGCAGTACTTC.

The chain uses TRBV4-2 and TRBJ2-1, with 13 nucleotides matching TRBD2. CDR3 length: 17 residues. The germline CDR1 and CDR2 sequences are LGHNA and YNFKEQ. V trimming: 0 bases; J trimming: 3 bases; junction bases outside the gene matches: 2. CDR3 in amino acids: CASSQEWTSGGYNEQFF. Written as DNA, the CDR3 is TGTGCCAGCAGCCAAGAGTGGACTAGCGGGGGCTACAATGAGCAGTTCTTC.

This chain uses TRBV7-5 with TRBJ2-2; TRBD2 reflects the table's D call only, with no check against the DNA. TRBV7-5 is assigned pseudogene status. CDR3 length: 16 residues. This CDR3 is CARSLRGGVNTGELFF. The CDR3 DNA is TGTGCCAGAAGCTTACGGGGGGGCGTAAACACCGGGGAGCTGTTTTTT.

The CDR3 sequence: CASSSGEQYF. Written as DNA, the CDR3 is TGCGCCAGCAGCTCGGGTGAACAGTATTTT. The gene calls are TRBV5-1 and TRBJ2-3; D unclear. V lost 3 bases, J lost 12 bases, and 8 bases lay in between. CDR3 length: 10 amino acids. Germline V CDR1 and CDR2: SGHRS, YFSETQ.